These 2 T cell receptor beta chains share one sample of origin, sequenced in a study of blood T cells in healthy people across ages (dated by TCRdb to the mid-2010s). The library was made by 5' RACE. Sequencing instrument: Illumina HiSeq 2500. The second PCR ran for roughly 6 to 11 cycles and used a J-beta primer mix along with a sample-barcoded 5' primer. Using fastp at Q25 and MiXCR, TCRdb reprocessed the public reads and kept productive beta chains. A single entry per CDR3 protein holds the most common genes and DNA from its merged rows. The sample records hundreds of thousands of distinct CDR3 sequences, about half of which are singletons. Jointly, the top ten make up under 35% of the sample. Sequenced input: blood. The receptors shown here come from a woman in her sixties in good health.

This clonotype was detected many times. The CDR3 loop reads CASTKADYNEQFF. CDR3 nucleotide sequence: TGTGCCAGCACTAAAGCGGACTACAATGAGCAGTTCTTC. This sequence joins TRBV6-2 or TRBV6-3 and TRBJ2-1, with D possibly being TRBD2 (5 bases). V lost 7 bases to trimming and J lost 3 bases, with 10 bases between them. The CDR3 runs 13 residues. Germline V lookup: CDR1 MNHEY, CDR2 SVGEGT.

The V call is TRBV9, the J call TRBJ2-3, with 7 bases aligning to TRBD2. CDR1 is SGDLS, CDR2 YYNGEE, per germline. The CDR3 length is 15 residues. After removal of 2 bases from V and 2 bases from J, the junction contained 5 bases not matched to a gene. In DNA, the CDR3 is TGTGCCAGCAGCGTTACTAGCGTTAACACAGATACGCAGTATTTT. It is translated as CASSVTSVNTDTQYF.